This TCR beta chain was recovered during a study of T cell repertoires in cytomegalovirus infection. Study observations and caveats: Carriers of CMV plus the relevant HLA were identified by cumulative public TCR beta family frequency.

V was shortened by 5 bases and J by 3 bases, with 14 bases between the two germline ends. Germline CDR1 MNHNS, CDR2 SASEGT. The CDR3 length is 15 residues. TCRdb independently ran MiXCR on the reads; one entry per CDR3 protein. The repertoire holds around 900,000 distinct CDR3 sequences, with 30% to 40% as singletons. Comment on this clonotype: Antigen specificity is unknown.

The rearrangement uses TRBV6-1 and TRBJ2-1; the D gene is possibly TRBD2 (6 bases). The sequence came from a human donor in good health (CMV status not recorded). Some clones in this sample may be carry-over from other donors' samples. Specimen: cultured CD8+ T cells from PBMCs, collected from culture after CMV antigen stimulation. CDR3 amino acids: CASSYYSGRYNEQFF. CDR3 nucleotide sequence: TGTGCCAGCAGTTATTATAGCGGACGCTACAATGAGCAGTTCTTC.